This TCR beta chain comes out of a study of blood T cells in healthy people across ages. This CDR3 has 14 residues. Germline CDR1 MDHEN, CDR2 SYDVKM. V was cut by 2 bases and J by 2 bases, with 10 bases left in between. Primed by a sample-barcoded 5' primer and a J-beta primer mix, a second PCR proceeded for roughly 7 to 11 cycles. TCRdb re-analysed the 5' RACE reads in MiXCR, keeping a single row per CDR3 protein. The sample lists about 1,800,000 distinct CDR3 sequences, under 30% occurring once. This clonotype appeared many times. The rearrangement uses TRBV28 and TRBJ2-7; D is perhaps TRBD1 (6 bases). This clonotype originated in a woman under 40 in good health. The sample consisted of blood. CDR3 coding DNA: TGTGCCAGCAGTTTAGAAGGACAGACCTACGAGCAGTACTTC. Amino acid sequence: CASSLEGQTYEQYF.